This T cell receptor beta chain was sequenced for a study of T cells in narcolepsy. Here immunoSEQ multiplex PCR was the method, and the copy in TCRdb shows in-frame clones only, minus some. The sample shows about 32,000 clones, about 76% of them seen only once. The CDR3 length is 15 residues. Germline assignment: CDR1 MNHNY and CDR2 SVGAGI (reference sequence). Trimming took 7 bases from V and 8 from J; bases not matched to a gene: 13. This sequence joins TRBV6-6 and TRBJ2-1, with 8 bases fitting TRBD2. This clonotype originated in a human donor with narcolepsy. The sequencing input was CD45RA- memory CD4+ T cells from PBMCs. The CDR3 protein is CASTVSGSYGDEQFF. The CDR3 DNA follows: TGTGCCAGCACAGTCAGCGGGAGTTATGGCGATGAGCAGTTCTTC.